The next 17 T cell receptor beta chains were all read from a single sample in a study of tumor-infiltrating lymphocytes in primary liver carcinoma. The source of the blood RNA was unsorted whole blood, and germline DNA was extracted as well. From approximately 490 ng total RNA, TCR beta cDNA was generated with a primer in the constant region. The TCR beta library was amplified through three nested multiplex PCR rounds in a modified ARM-PCR procedure. Investigators reported that the first two PCR rounds, at 10 to 11 cycles each, used TRBV1-TRBV30 forward primers with a C-beta reverse primer. Each CDR3 protein gets one entry after TCRdb re-called the multiplex PCR reads with MiXCR. The sample has 320,000 or so distinct CDR3 sequences, about 60% seen once; the top ten hold more than 8.5%. The sequencing input was peripheral blood. These receptors were obtained from a man in his forties with primary liver carcinoma and hepatitis B virus infection.

To note about this clonotype: The junction departs from germline at one end; a sequencing error may be responsible. CDR3 DNA: TGTACCAGCCGCTTGGCCAGGACGGCGAACACTGAAGCTCTCTTT. Encoded protein: CTSRLARTANTEALF. This chain uses TRBV11-2 with TRBJ1-1; no reliable D call. Germline V gene sequence: CDR1 SGHAT, CDR2 FQNNGV. CDR3 length: 15 amino acids.

Points on this clonotype: A clone one base away is much larger, so this may be a read error. The conserved phenylalanine or tryptophan normally closing the CDR3 is absent here, so this likely arose from a read error. The rearrangement joins TRBV7-9 to TRBJ1-1; possibly TRBD1 for D (6 bases). CDR3 length: 14 residues. V was trimmed by 5 bases and J by 10 bases, leaving 20 bases between them. CDR1 and CDR2 from the germline V gene are SEHNR and FQNEAQ (reference sequence). The CDR3 DNA is TGTGCCAGCAGCCTCAATCAGGGGAGTATTAGAGCTTTCTTA. This gives the protein CASSLNQGSIRAFL.

Details on this clonotype: A much larger clonotype is one base distant, so this may be a read error. This sequence joins TRBV7-9 and TRBJ2-7; TRBD2 might be the D (5 bases). In germline, CDR1 is SEHNR, CDR2 FQNEAQ (reference sequence). CDR3 length equals 12 residues. The CDR3 DNA sequence: TGTGTCAGCAGCTTAGCGCAAAAAGAGCAGTACTTC. This gives the protein CVSSLAQKEQYF. The variable domain in full, with the rest retrieved from reference TRBV7-9 and TRBJ2-7, is DTGVSQNPRHKITKRGQNVTFRCDPISEHNRLYWYRQTLGQGPEFLTYFQNEAQLEKSRLLSDRFSAERPKGSFSTLEIQRTEQGDSAMYLCVSSLAQKEQYFGPGTRLTVT.

A single count supports this clonotype. At one end, the junction sequence differs from germline, possibly due to a read error. The rearrangement uses TRBV5-8 and TRBJ2-7, with 8 bases lining up with TRBD2. CDR3 length equals 15 residues. Germline loops: CDR1 SGHTS, CDR2 YDEGEE. CDR3 residues: CVSRATGAGDYEQYF. As DNA, the CDR3 is TGTGTCAGCCGCGCGACGGGAGCGGGAGACTACGAGCAGTACTTC.

This clonotype has only one observation. It may be a read error: a sequence one base away is much more abundant. The rearrangement uses TRBV12-3 or TRBV12-4 and TRBJ1-5; D unresolved. CDR3 length: 12 residues. V was trimmed by 3 bases and J by 6 bases, leaving 6 bases between them. The CDR3 region has the DNA TGTGCCAGCAGTTTTGGGTCTCAGCCCCAGCATTTT. Encoded protein: CASSFGSQPQHF.

This chain uses TRBV11-2 with TRBJ2-1; D might be TRBD2 (5 bases). V lost 6 bases and J 9 bases, leaving 21 bases between the germline ends. The germline V gene encodes CDR1 SGHAT and CDR2 FQNNGV. The CDR3 has 15 residues. The CDR3 sequence is CASSLEGSFVSEQFF. CDR3 bases: TGTGCCAGCAGTCTAGAGGGCTCGTTTGTCAGTGAGCAGTTCTTC.

This clonotype has a handful of counts. V usage is TRBV6-5 and J usage is TRBJ1-5; no reliable D call. Germline assignment: CDR1 MNHEY and CDR2 SVGAGI. The CDR3 consists of 13 residues. V lost 6 bases and J 3 bases, leaving 9 bases between the germline ends. CDR3 protein: CASRRASNQPQHF. The CDR3 nucleotides are TGTGCCAGCAGGCGGGCATCCAATCAGCCCCAGCATTTT.

Turning to this clonotype: One end of the junction fails to match germline, which may point to a read error. The J gene is TRBJ2-1, the V gene TRBV6-2 or TRBV6-3; 14 nucleotides align to TRBD2. The CDR3 runs to 16 residues. From germline, CDR1 is MNHEY and CDR2 SVGEGT. The CDR3 here is CVSSTWTSGRNNEQFF. For the CDR3, the DNA is TGTGTCAGCAGTACATGGACTAGCGGGAGGAACAATGAGCAGTTCTTC.

V is TRBV6-2 or TRBV6-3 and J is TRBJ2-7, with 9 bases aligning to TRBD1. This CDR3 comprises 14 residues. Germline V gene lookup returns CDR1 MNHEY and CDR2 SVGEGT. The CDR3 DNA reads TGTACTAGCAGCCTCCGGGACAGGGCCCACGAGCAGTACTTC. Translation: CTSSLRDRAHEQYF.

As regards this clonotype: Germline and junction disagree at one end, which may indicate a read error. The J gene is TRBJ2-7, the V gene TRBV7-9, with D tentatively TRBD2 (6 bases). The CDR3 loop spans 16 amino acids. Germline CDR1 and CDR2: SEHNR and FQNEAQ (reference sequence). The CDR3 DNA reads TGTGCCAGCAGCCGCGGGATGACTCCGAGCTCCTGCGAGCAGTACTTC. This codes for CASSRGMTPSSCEQYF.

In this sample, this clonotype turned up once. It may be a read error: a sequence one base away is much more abundant. The CDR3 reads CASSLKSGANTGELFF. The CDR3 coding sequence is TGTGCCAGCAGTTTAAAGAGCGGGGCAAACACCGGGGAGCTGTTTTTT. V gene TRBV12-3 or TRBV12-4 combines with J gene TRBJ2-2; 7 bases line up with TRBD2. This CDR3 contains 16 residues. The junction had 5 bases not matched to a gene; V was cut back by 2 bases and J by 2 bases.

Points on this clonotype: Germline and junction disagree at one end, which may indicate a read error. CDR3 protein: CGVAGRDQPQHF. The CDR3 DNA reads as TGCGGCGTTGCGGGCAGGGATCAGCCCCAGCATTTT. This chain links TRBV29-1 with TRBJ1-5; maybe TRBD1 (5 bases). The germline CDR1 and CDR2 sequences are SQVTM and ANQGSEA. This CDR3 is built from 12 residues.

Details on this clonotype: At one of its ends the junction is not consistent with the germline gene, which may arise from a read error. The CDR3 sequence: CASSQDTLAGSSYEQYF. Written as DNA, the CDR3 is TGCGCCAGTAGCCAAGATACACTAGCGGGCAGCTCCTACGAGCAGTACTTC. The V gene is TRBV4-1, the J gene TRBJ2-7; 9 bases line up with TRBD2. This CDR3 is built from 17 residues. Germline CDR1 reads MGHRA; CDR2 reads YSYEKL.

Concerning this clonotype itself: A read error may explain this, as a much larger clone is one base away. The chain has TRBV29-1 and TRBJ2-3, with TRBD2 identical over 14 bases. This CDR3 comprises 16 residues. Germline trimming cut 6 bases from V and 2 bases from J; bases unmatched to any gene: 7. Germline V gene data show CDR1 as SQVTM and CDR2 as ANQGSEA. CDR3 in DNA: TGCAGCGTCGGACTAGCGGGAGGATGGGTCACAGATACGCAGTATTTT. Translating gives CSVGLAGGWVTDTQYF.

This clonotype was seen at least ten times. The rearrangement joins TRBV28 to TRBJ2-3, with D unclear. Germline V gives CDR1 MDHEN, CDR2 SYDVKM. This CDR3 comprises 11 residues. The V end was cut by 4 bases, the J end by 4 bases, with 3 bases between. The CDR3 reads CASSSPDTQYF. The CDR3 DNA follows: TGTGCCAGCAGTTCGCCAGATACGCAGTATTTT.

This rearrangement joins TRBV10-3 to TRBJ1-1; 7 positions match TRBD1. Germline V gene lookup returns CDR1 ENHRY and CDR2 SYGVKD. This CDR3 region has 13 residues. Losses at the gene ends were 3 bases for V and 4 bases for J; bases not matched to a gene: 2. CDR3: CAISESGGTEAFF. CDR3 bases: TGTGCCATCAGTGAATCAGGGGGCACTGAAGCTTTCTTT.

In its sample, this clonotype was seen once. This chain joins TRBV29-1 and TRBJ1-1; D gene unclear. The CDR3 is 12 residues long. Germline V gives CDR1 SQVTM, CDR2 ANQGSEA. V was trimmed by 8 bases and J by 5 bases, leaving 15 bases between them. The CDR3 DNA reads TGCAGCATGAAGGAGGTTAGAACTGAAGCTTTCTTT. Residues: CSMKEVRTEAFF.